This T cell receptor beta chain was sequenced in a study of shared clonotypes between healthy human individuals. Study-level results: Sharing across a handful of donors was seen in around 5% of naive CD4 clonotypes.

The assay was immunoSEQ multiplex PCR, and TCRdb's table has in-frame clones only and misses some. Here the sample spans around 200,000 clones, over 50% being singletons. Germline CDR1 and CDR2: SNHLY and FYNNEI. The length of the CDR3 is 13 residues. J was trimmed by 8 bases and V by 5 bases; bases with no gene match: 5. Note on this clone: As yet, its antigen is unknown.

The chain is built from TRBV2 and TRBJ2-4; 8 positions match TRBD2. The sequence came from a man under 40 in good health. Sequenced sample: memory CD4+ T cells sorted from blood. Subset noted: CD45RA-negative fraction. CDR3 bases: TGTGCCAGCAGTACGGGACTAGGCGACATTCAGTACTTC. It is translated as CASSTGLGDIQYF.